The subject of this entry is one T cell receptor beta chain. V dropped 3 bases and J dropped 6; count of bases not matched to a gene: 3. The V gene's germline CDR1 is SGHVS and CDR2 FQNEAQ. The CDR3 totals 15 residues. Original data processing: Estimates of nucleated cell counts were drawn from the amplification of reference gene primers. Produced via immunoSEQ multiplex PCR; TCRdb's table is partial and in-frame only. V and J calls and clone size follow that table, whereas D and trimming were derived from the DNA. The sample consists of about 210,000 clones, around 80% of them appearing once. This entry is derived from a study of blood T cell repertoires in COVID-19. Across the whole study: The United States, Italy and Spain supplied acute and convalescent COVID-19 samples. In each case, the material was cDNA or gDNA derived from T cells, B-cell-depleted T cells, or PBMCs.

V and J are TRBV7-8 and TRBJ1-6; 9 bases are shared with TRBD1. The source is a human donor in a cohort sampled during active COVID-19. The specimen sequenced was peripheral blood. The CDR3 spells CASSFLGQGNSPLHF. As DNA, the CDR3 is TGTGCCAGCAGCTTCCTGGGACAGGGTAATTCACCCCTCCACTTT.